The 27 T cell receptor beta chains reported below all come from one sample, sequenced in a study of shared clonotypes between healthy human individuals. The protocol was immunoSEQ multiplex PCR, while the TCRdb copy is restricted to in-frame clones and leaves out a portion. The data show around 940,000 clones, about three quarters seen once. The material sequenced was memory CD4+ T cells sorted from blood. As for subset: CD45RA-negative fraction. These receptors all stem from a man aged 18 to 29 in good health.

About this clone itself: Other DNA sequences in this specimen translate into the identical CDR3. CDR3: CASSQGQGNPYEQYF. The CDR3 nucleotides read TGCGCCAGCAGCCAGGGTCAGGGTAACCCCTACGAGCAGTACTTC. V gene TRBV4-1 combines with J gene TRBJ2-7, with D maybe TRBD1 (5 bases). The CDR3 loop spans 15 amino acids. Germline V lookup: CDR1 MGHRA, CDR2 YSYEKL. Trimming stripped 3 bases from V and 2 bases from J, with 14 bases between.

This clone was counted a few times. This sequence joins TRBV1 and TRBJ1-5; TRBD1, the table's D call, lacks a check against the DNA. TRBV1 constitutes a pseudogene. This CDR3 has 14 residues. In DNA form, the CDR3 reads TGCACCAGCAGACACGACAGGGACAATCAGCCCCAGCATTTT. Translation gives CTSRHDRDNQPQHF.

With respect to this clone: Distinct nucleotide sequences in the sample also encode this CDR3. V is TRBV7-2 and J is TRBJ2-2; D gene ambiguous. Germline-derived CDR1 and CDR2 are SGHTA and FQGNSA. The CDR3 sequence is 14 residues long. V shed 2 bases and J shed 5 bases, with 9 bases lying between them. The CDR3 region has the DNA TGTGCCAGCAGCTTAACCGGGCGGACCGGGGAGCTGTTTTTT. It yields the protein CASSLTGRTGELFF.

The chain employs TRBV7-8 and TRBJ2-7, with D maybe TRBD2 (5 bases). Trimming took off 5 bases at V and 3 bases at J, with 14 bases between the two ends. The germline gives CDR1 SGHVS, CDR2 FQNEAQ. This CDR3 spans 14 amino acids. The CDR3 DNA follows: TGTGCCAGCAGCGTCGCAGGCGGGCTCTACGAGCAGTACTTC. This encodes CASSVAGGLYEQYF. Filled out from reference TRBV7-8 and TRBJ2-7, the complete variable domain reads GAGVSQSPRYKVAKRGQDVALRCDPISGHVSLFWYQQALGQGPEFLTYFQNEAQLDKSGLPSDRFFAERPEGSVSTLKIQRTQQEDSAVYLCASSVAGGLYEQYFGPGTRLTVT.

This chain joins TRBV5-1 and TRBJ2-5; no firm D call. With 4 bases removed from V and 4 bases from J, the gap between germline ends came to 17 bases. The V gene's germline CDR1 is SGHRS and CDR2 YFSETQ. CDR3 length: 15 residues. The CDR3 DNA sequence: TGCGCCAGCAGCCTGGAAGACTCGGGCGGAGAGACCCAGTACTTC. It translates to CASSLEDSGGETQYF.

This chain joins TRBV5-1 and TRBJ2-5; 12 positions agree with TRBD2. The CDR3 runs to 16 residues. The ends lost 1 base at V and 2 bases at J; junction bases unmatched: 3. Germline CDR1 and CDR2: SGHRS and YFSETQ. In DNA form, the CDR3 reads TGCGCCAGCAGCTTGACTAGCGGGAGGACTCAAGAGACCCAGTACTTC. It translates to CASSLTSGRTQETQYF.

This clone turned up a few times. Other DNA sequences in the same sample also yield this CDR3. This chain joins TRBV29-1 and TRBJ2-2, with 11 bases matching TRBD1. Germline CDR1 reads SQVTM; CDR2 reads ANQGSEA. The CDR3 contains 14 residues. The junction had 4 bases not matched to a gene; V was cut back by 7 bases and J by 3 bases. The chain's CDR3 is CSAPGQGDTGELFF. In DNA, the CDR3 is TGCAGCGCACCGGGACAGGGGGACACCGGGGAGCTGTTTTTT.

J is TRBJ2-4 and V is TRBV5-6; D is possibly TRBD1 or TRBD2 (5 bases each). Between the trimmed V and J ends, which lost 7 bases and 6 bases, there was a span of 14 bases. The CDR3 runs to 13 residues. The V gene's germline CDR1 is SGHDT and CDR2 YYEEEE. The CDR3 DNA follows: TGTGCCAGCGCCAACCTTGGGGGAAACATTCAGTACTTC. Protein product: CASANLGGNIQYF.

The chain is built from TRBV7-9 and TRBJ1-3; D possibly corresponds to TRBD1 (6 bases). The CDR3 covers 17 residues. The V gene lost 5 bases and the J gene lost 0 bases, with 17 bases spanning the gap. Germline loops: CDR1 SEHNR, CDR2 FQNEAQ (reference sequence). The CDR3 DNA sequence: TGTGCCAGCAGCCCCTCCGACAGGCTCATCTCTGGAAACACCATATATTTT. Translation: CASSPSDRLISGNTIYF.

This clone came up once. The rearrangement links TRBV10-3 to TRBJ2-2, with a possible D match to TRBD1 (5 bases). The CDR3 has 15 residues. V was cut by 5 bases and J by 0 bases, with 10 bases left in between. Per the germline V gene, CDR1 is ENHRY and CDR2 is SYGVKD. DNA of the CDR3: TGTGCCATCAGTCGACAGCGAGCGAACACCGGGGAGCTGTTTTTT. Translating it yields CAISRQRANTGELFF.

This sequence joins TRBV7-2 and TRBJ2-5, with a weak D call TRBD1 (5 bases). The CDR3 runs to 16 residues. Germline values: CDR1 SGHTA, CDR2 FQGNSA. The V end was cut by 3 bases, the J end by 2 bases, with 16 bases between. The CDR3 loop reads CASSLELGLTQETQYF. CDR3 bases: TGTGCCAGCAGCTTGGAGCTGGGGCTAACGCAAGAGACCCAGTACTTC.

This clone came up a few times. V is TRBV13 and J is TRBJ1-1, with a weak D call TRBD1 (5 bases). Trimming pared 5 bases from V and 0 bases from J, leaving 13 bases between. Germline V lookup: CDR1 PRHDT, CDR2 FYEKMQ (reference sequence). CDR3 length: 15 residues. CDR3 residues: CASSAATEMNTEAFF. The CDR3 nucleotides read TGTGCCAGCAGCGCGGCGACAGAGATGAACACTGAAGCTTTCTTT.

The V and J genes are TRBV7-2 and TRBJ2-2, with 10 bases matching TRBD1. The ends lost 5 bases at V and 4 bases at J; junction bases unmatched: 7. The germline V gene encodes CDR1 SGHTA and CDR2 FQGNSA. This CDR3 has 16 amino acids. The CDR3 spells CASSGRQGAGTGELFF. CDR3 DNA: TGTGCCAGCAGCGGACGACAGGGGGCAGGCACCGGGGAGCTGTTTTTT.

Ten or more counts support this clone. At the DNA level, this CDR3 is encoded by other sequences in the same sample as well. The V call is TRBV10-3, the J call TRBJ2-3; weak D call: TRBD1 (6 bases). This CDR3 is 12 amino acids long. Per germline, CDR1 ENHRY and CDR2 SYGVKD. Trimming took off 7 bases at V and 1 base at J, with 6 bases between the two ends. The CDR3 bases are TGTGCCATCAAGGGGGGCACAGATACGCAGTATTTT. Its translation: CAIKGGTDTQYF.

This clone was detected only a few times. The chain has TRBV29-1 and TRBJ2-5, with TRBD1 identical over 11 bases. From germline, CDR1 is SQVTM and CDR2 ANQGSEA. This CDR3 contains 16 residues. Trimming took 6 bases from V and 5 from J; bases not matched to a gene: 14. CDR3 sequence reads: CSVQKGTGGSAETQYF. CDR3 nucleotide sequence: TGCAGCGTCCAAAAAGGGACAGGGGGGTCAGCGGAGACCCAGTACTTC. Looking up the rest from reference TRBV29-1 and TRBJ2-5 gives the full variable domain: SAVISQKPSRDICQRGTSLTIQCQVDSQVTMMFWYRQQPGQSLTLIATANQGSEATYESGFVIDKFPISRPNLTFSTLTVSNMSPEDSSIYLCSVQKGTGGSAETQYFGPGTRLLVL.

V is TRBV11-1 and J is TRBJ2-7; 10 bases line up with TRBD1. CDR3 length equals 16 residues. V gave up 3 bases and J gave up 1 base; unmatched junction bases: 6. Per the germline V gene, CDR1 is SGHAT and CDR2 is FQDESV (reference sequence). CDR3 sequence reads: CASSFPGQGLSYEQYF. The DNA of the CDR3 is TGTGCCAGCAGCTTCCCGGGACAGGGGCTTTCCTACGAGCAGTACTTC.

The chain carries TRBV7-9 and TRBJ2-2, with D maybe TRBD1 (6 bases). V was clipped by 5 bases and J by 0 bases, with 13 bases between them. The germline V gene encodes CDR1 SEHNR and CDR2 FQNEAQ (reference sequence). The CDR3 runs 16 residues. Written as DNA, the CDR3 is TGTGCCAGCAGCGTACAGGGTGTTGCGAACACCGGGGAGCTGTTTTTT. It is translated as CASSVQGVANTGELFF.

This clone showed up just once. For the CDR3, the DNA is TGTGCCAGCAGTTCCCAGACAGGGGCGGTCGGCTACACCTTC. Protein product: CASSSQTGAVGYTF. The rearrangement links TRBV6-5 to TRBJ1-2; TRBD1 aligns across 8 bases. This CDR3 spans 14 amino acids. CDR1 is MNHEY and CDR2 is SVGAGI in the germline V gene. Germline trimming cut 4 bases from V and 8 bases from J; bases unmatched to any gene: 9.

This clone was observed a few times. The chain joins TRBV30 to TRBJ1-5, with D possibly being TRBD1 (5 bases). The V end was cut by 2 bases, the J end by 8 bases, with 16 bases between. The CDR3 has 14 residues. CDR1 and CDR2 from the germline V gene are GTSNPN and SVGIG (reference sequence). This CDR3 reads CAWSQGASGEPQHF. Here the CDR3 DNA reads TGTGCCTGGAGTCAGGGTGCATCTGGGGAGCCCCAGCATTTT.

This sequence joins TRBV5-4 and TRBJ2-2; D possibly corresponds to TRBD2 (7 bases). The CDR3 contains 16 residues. CDR1 is SGHNT, CDR2 YYREEE, per germline (reference sequence). The ends were cut back, 0 bases at V and 4 bases at J, with 13 bases in the middle. For the CDR3, the DNA is TGTGCCAGCAGCTTGGGCGGGAGAGGGGGCACCGGGGAGCTGTTTTTT. As protein: CASSLGGRGGTGELFF.

J is TRBJ1-4 and V is TRBV11-2, with D unclear. The germline V gene encodes CDR1 SGHAT and CDR2 FQNNGV. The V end was cut by 6 bases, the J end by 3 bases, with 11 bases between. This CDR3 is built from 14 residues. The CDR3 reads CASRSGASNEKLFF. The CDR3 bases are TGTGCCAGCAGATCGGGAGCGTCTAATGAAAAACTGTTTTTT.

The chain uses TRBV7-9 and TRBJ1-1, with 7 bases aligning to TRBD1. CDR3 length: 15 amino acids. Looked up from germline, CDR1 is SEHNR and CDR2 is FQNEAQ (reference sequence). V trimming: 1 base; J trimming: 9 bases; junction bases outside the gene matches: 11. CDR3 in amino acids: CASSLVPGTVHQAFF. For the CDR3, the DNA is TGTGCCAGCAGCTTAGTCCCTGGGACAGTCCATCAAGCTTTCTTT.

The chain has TRBV19 and TRBJ2-7; no clear D. V lost 1 base to trimming and J lost 1 base, with 8 bases between them. Germline values: CDR1 LNHDA, CDR2 SQIVND (reference sequence). The CDR3 sequence is 14 residues long. DNA of the CDR3: TGTGCCAGTAGTATAGCTGCAGATTCCTACGAGCAGTACTTC. Encoded protein: CASSIAADSYEQYF.

The V and J genes are TRBV7-3 and TRBJ2-6; D remains unclear. The CDR3 is 18 residues long. Per the germline V gene, CDR1 is SGHTA and CDR2 is FQGTGA. The V end lost 5 bases, the J end lost 5 bases, and 22 bases lay between the germline ends. Here the CDR3 DNA reads TGTGCCAGCAGCCACCTAAAACGCTTACAAAGTCGGGCCAACGTCCTGACTTTC. Translated, it gives CASSHLKRLQSRANVLTF.

This clone was counted at least ten times. The chain has TRBV21-1 and TRBJ2-7; the table gives TRBD1 as D, unverified against the DNA. TRBV21-1 represents a pseudogene. This CDR3 contains 15 residues. CDR3 in amino acids: CASSRGQDGFYEQYF. CDR3 coding DNA: TGTGCCAGCAGCCGCGGACAGGATGGATTTTACGAGCAGTACTTC.

V usage is TRBV19 and J usage is TRBJ2-7; 8 bases map to TRBD1. This CDR3 is built from 14 residues. Trimming took 5 bases from V and 5 from J; bases not matched to a gene: 8. Germline CDR1 LNHDA, CDR2 SQIVND (reference sequence). The CDR3 loop is CASSSRTGRNEQYF. The CDR3 region has the DNA TGTGCCAGTAGTTCACGGACAGGGCGAAACGAGCAGTACTTC.

This clone was seen a handful of times. Other DNA sequences in the same sample also yield this CDR3. The rearrangement joins TRBV5-6 to TRBJ1-6, with TRBD1 as a possible D gene (5 bases). V shed 0 bases and J shed 7 bases, with 5 bases lying between them. The CDR3 totals 13 residues. Germline CDR1 is SGHDT and CDR2 is YYEEEE. The chain's CDR3 is CASSLDRNSPLHF. In DNA form, the CDR3 reads TGTGCCAGCAGCTTGGACAGGAATTCACCCCTCCACTTT.